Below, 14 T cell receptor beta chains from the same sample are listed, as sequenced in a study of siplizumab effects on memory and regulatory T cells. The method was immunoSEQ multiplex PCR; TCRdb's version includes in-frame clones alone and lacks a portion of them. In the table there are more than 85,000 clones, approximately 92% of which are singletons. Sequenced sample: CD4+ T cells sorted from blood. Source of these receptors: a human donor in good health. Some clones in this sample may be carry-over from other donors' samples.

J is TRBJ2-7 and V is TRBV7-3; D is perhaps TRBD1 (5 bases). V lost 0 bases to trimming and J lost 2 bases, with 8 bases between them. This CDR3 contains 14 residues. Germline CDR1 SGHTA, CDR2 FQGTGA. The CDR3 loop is CASSLTAGTYEQYF. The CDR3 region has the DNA TGTGCCAGCAGCTTAACGGCAGGGACCTACGAGCAGTACTTC.

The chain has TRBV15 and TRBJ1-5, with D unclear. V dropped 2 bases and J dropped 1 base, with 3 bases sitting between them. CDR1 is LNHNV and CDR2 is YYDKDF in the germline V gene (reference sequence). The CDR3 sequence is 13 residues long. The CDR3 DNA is TGTGCCACCAGCAGACAGAGCAATCAGCCCCAGCATTTT. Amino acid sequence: CATSRQSNQPQHF. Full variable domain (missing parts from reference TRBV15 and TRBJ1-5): DAMVIQNPRYQVTQFGKPVTLSCSQTLNHNVMYWYQQKSSQAPKLLFHYYDKDFNNEADTPDNFQSRRPNTSFCFLDIRSPGLGDTAMYLCATSRQSNQPQHFGDGTRLSIL.

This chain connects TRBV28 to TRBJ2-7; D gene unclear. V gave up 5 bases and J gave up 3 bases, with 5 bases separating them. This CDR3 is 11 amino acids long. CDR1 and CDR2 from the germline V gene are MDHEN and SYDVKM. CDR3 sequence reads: CASSPYYEQYF. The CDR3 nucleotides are TGTGCCAGCAGTCCCTACTACGAGCAGTACTTC.

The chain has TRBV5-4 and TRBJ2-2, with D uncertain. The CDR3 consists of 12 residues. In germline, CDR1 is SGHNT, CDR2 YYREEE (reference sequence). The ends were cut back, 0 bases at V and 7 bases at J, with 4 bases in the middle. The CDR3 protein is CASSLEVGELFF. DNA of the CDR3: TGTGCCAGCAGCTTGGAAGTCGGGGAGCTGTTTTTT. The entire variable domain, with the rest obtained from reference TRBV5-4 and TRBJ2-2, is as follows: ETGVTQSPTHLIKTRGQQVTLRCSSQSGHNTVSWYQQALGQGPQFIFQYYREEENGRGNFPPRFSGLQFPNYSSELNVNALELDDSALYLCASSLEVGELFFGEGSRLTVL.

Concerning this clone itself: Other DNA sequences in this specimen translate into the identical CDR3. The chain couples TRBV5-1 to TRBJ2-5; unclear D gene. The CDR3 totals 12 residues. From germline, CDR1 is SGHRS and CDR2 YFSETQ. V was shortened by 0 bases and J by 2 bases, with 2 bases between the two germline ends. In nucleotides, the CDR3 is TGCGCCAGCAGCTTGGCACAAGAGACCCAGTACTTC. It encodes CASSLAQETQYF. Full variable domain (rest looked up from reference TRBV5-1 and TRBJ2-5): KAGVTQTPRYLIKTRGQQVTLSCSPISGHRSVSWYQQTPGQGLQFLFEYFSETQRNKGNFPGRFSGRQFSNSRSEMNVSTLELGDSALYLCASSLAQETQYFGPGTRLLVL.

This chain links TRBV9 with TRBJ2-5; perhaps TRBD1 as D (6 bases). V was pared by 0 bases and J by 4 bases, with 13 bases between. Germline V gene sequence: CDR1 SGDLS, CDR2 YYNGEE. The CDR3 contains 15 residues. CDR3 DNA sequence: TGTGCCAGCAGCGTAGCGGCAGGGGATGGAGAGACCCAGTACTTC. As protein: CASSVAAGDGETQYF. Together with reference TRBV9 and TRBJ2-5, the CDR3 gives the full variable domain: DSGVTQTPKHLITATGQRVTLRCSPRSGDLSVYWYQQSLDQGLQFLIQYYNGEERAKGNILERFSAQQFPDLHSELNLSSLELGDSALYFCASSVAAGDGETQYFGPGTRLLVL.

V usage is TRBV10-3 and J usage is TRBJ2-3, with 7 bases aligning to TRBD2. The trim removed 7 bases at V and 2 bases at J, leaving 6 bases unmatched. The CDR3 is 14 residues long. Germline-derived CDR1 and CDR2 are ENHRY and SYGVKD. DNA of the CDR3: TGTGCCATCACTAGAGCGGGATCCACAGATACGCAGTATTTT. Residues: CAITRAGSTDTQYF.

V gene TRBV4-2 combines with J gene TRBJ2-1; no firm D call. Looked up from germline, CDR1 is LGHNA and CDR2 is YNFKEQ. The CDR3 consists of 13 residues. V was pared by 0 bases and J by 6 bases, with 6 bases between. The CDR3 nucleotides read TGTGCCAGCAGCCAAGAGTCCCCCAATGAGCAGTTCTTC. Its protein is CASSQESPNEQFF.

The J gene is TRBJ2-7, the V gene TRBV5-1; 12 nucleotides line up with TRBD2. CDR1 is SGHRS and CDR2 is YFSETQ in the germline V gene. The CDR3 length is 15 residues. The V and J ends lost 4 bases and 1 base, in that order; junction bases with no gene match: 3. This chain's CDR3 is CASSGGLAGSYEQYF. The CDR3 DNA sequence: TGCGCCAGCAGCGGAGGACTAGCGGGATCCTACGAGCAGTACTTC.

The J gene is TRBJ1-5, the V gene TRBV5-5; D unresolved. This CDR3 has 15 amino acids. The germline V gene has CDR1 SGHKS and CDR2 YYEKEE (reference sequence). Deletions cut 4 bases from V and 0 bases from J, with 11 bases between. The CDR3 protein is CASSPGPNSNQPQHF. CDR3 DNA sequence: TGTGCCAGCAGCCCCGGGCCAAATAGCAATCAGCCCCAGCATTTT.

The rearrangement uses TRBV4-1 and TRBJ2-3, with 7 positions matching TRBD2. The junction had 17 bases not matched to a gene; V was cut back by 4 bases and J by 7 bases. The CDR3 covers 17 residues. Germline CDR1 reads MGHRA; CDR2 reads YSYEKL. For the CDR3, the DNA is TGCGCCAGCAGCCGATACTTAGCGGGCGAGCCTTCGCATACGCAGTATTTT. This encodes CASSRYLAGEPSHTQYF.

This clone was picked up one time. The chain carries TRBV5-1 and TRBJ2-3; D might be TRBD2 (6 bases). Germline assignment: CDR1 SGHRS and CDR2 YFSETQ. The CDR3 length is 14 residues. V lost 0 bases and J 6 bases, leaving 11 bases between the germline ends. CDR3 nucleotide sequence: TGCGCCAGCAGCTTGGGACTAGTGGGGGATACGCAGTATTTT. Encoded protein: CASSLGLVGDTQYF.

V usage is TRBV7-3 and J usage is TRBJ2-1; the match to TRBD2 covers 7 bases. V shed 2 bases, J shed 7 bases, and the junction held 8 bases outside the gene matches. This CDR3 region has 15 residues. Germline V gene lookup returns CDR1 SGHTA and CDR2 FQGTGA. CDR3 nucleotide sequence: TGTGCCAGCAGCTTATTTGTGGGAGGGCCGAATGAGCAGTTCTTC. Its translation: CASSLFVGGPNEQFF. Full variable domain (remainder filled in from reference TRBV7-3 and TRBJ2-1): GAGVSQTPSNKVTEKGKYVELRCDPISGHTALYWYRQSLGQGPEFLIYFQGTGAADDSGLPNDRFFAVRPEGSVSTLKIQRTERGDSAVYLCASSLFVGGPNEQFFGPGTRLTVL.

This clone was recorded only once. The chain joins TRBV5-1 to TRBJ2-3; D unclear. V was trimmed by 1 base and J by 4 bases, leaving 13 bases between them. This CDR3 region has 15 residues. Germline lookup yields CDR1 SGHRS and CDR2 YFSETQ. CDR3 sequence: CASSLLVKTPDTQYF. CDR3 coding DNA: TGCGCCAGCAGCTTGCTTGTCAAAACCCCAGATACGCAGTATTTT. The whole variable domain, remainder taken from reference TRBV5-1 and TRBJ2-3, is KAGVTQTPRYLIKTRGQQVTLSCSPISGHRSVSWYQQTPGQGLQFLFEYFSETQRNKGNFPGRFSGRQFSNSRSEMNVSTLELGDSALYLCASSLLVKTPDTQYFGPGTRLTVL.